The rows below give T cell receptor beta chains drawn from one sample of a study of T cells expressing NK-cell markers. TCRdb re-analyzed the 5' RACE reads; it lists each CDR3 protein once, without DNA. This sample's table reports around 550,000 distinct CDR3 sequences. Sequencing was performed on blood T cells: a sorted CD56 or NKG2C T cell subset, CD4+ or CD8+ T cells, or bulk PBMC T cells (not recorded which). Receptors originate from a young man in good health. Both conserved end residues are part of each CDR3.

cdr3_aa: CASRSPGGTQYF
j_call: TRBJ2-3
v_call: TRBV11-3

cdr3_aa: CSAREPASGRYNEQFF
j_call: TRBJ2-1
v_call: TRBV20-1

cdr3_aa: CASSLGGGGNNEQFF
j_call: TRBJ2-1
v_call: TRBV7-3

cdr3_aa: CSVEAGRAGSGYTF
j_call: TRBJ1-2
v_call: TRBV29-1

cdr3_aa: CASRAGQNTGELFF
j_call: TRBJ2-2
v_call: TRBV6-2/TRBV6-3

cdr3_aa: CASSPGTSGTAAYNEQFF
j_call: TRBJ2-1
v_call: TRBV7-8

cdr3_aa: CASSFGVEQYF
j_call: TRBJ2-7
v_call: TRBV12-3/TRBV12-4

cdr3_aa: CASSSVREGLNEQFF
j_call: TRBJ2-1
v_call: TRBV6-2/TRBV6-3

cdr3_aa: CSVLLVMVGEQFF
j_call: TRBJ2-1
v_call: TRBV29-1

cdr3_aa: CATSSRKLGGNIQYF
j_call: TRBJ2-4
v_call: TRBV15

cdr3_aa: CASSSFAGTGGYYGYTF
j_call: TRBJ1-2
v_call: TRBV11-2

cdr3_aa: CAWTPAGAAPLAFF
j_call: TRBJ1-1
v_call: TRBV30

cdr3_aa: CSAAQLEQGGYGQPQHF
j_call: TRBJ1-5
v_call: TRBV20-1

cdr3_aa: CASSFRDSSGANVLTF
j_call: TRBJ2-6
v_call: TRBV5-1

cdr3_aa: CAISEPSGRGFF
j_call: TRBJ2-1
v_call: TRBV10-3

cdr3_aa: CASSSIGGGYTF
j_call: TRBJ1-2
v_call: TRBV7-9

cdr3_aa: CASRSNRGTEAFF
j_call: TRBJ1-1
v_call: TRBV7-9

cdr3_aa: CASSRPLPGFHNEQFF
j_call: TRBJ2-1
v_call: TRBV7-9

cdr3_aa: CASHDGWLTYEQYF
j_call: TRBJ2-7
v_call: TRBV5-1

cdr3_aa: CASSRGGSAEQFF
j_call: TRBJ2-1
v_call: TRBV5-1

cdr3_aa: CSARGGLAGGSTDTQYF
j_call: TRBJ2-3
v_call: TRBV20-1

cdr3_aa: CASSDSVGANVLTF
j_call: TRBJ2-6
v_call: TRBV2

cdr3_aa: CSARSGQSTDTQYF
j_call: TRBJ2-3
v_call: TRBV20-1

cdr3_aa: CASSKVSVRDIQYF
j_call: TRBJ2-4
v_call: TRBV10-2

cdr3_aa: CASSQDTTRSHNEQFF
j_call: TRBJ2-1
v_call: TRBV4-1

cdr3_aa: CASRKGQGGAGELFF
j_call: TRBJ2-2
v_call: TRBV12-3/TRBV12-4

cdr3_aa: CASRNSRAGELFF
j_call: TRBJ2-2
v_call: TRBV27

cdr3_aa: CASRWRDSGANVLTF
j_call: TRBJ2-6
v_call: TRBV5-1

cdr3_aa: CASSPAEREPYEQYF
j_call: TRBJ2-7
v_call: TRBV7-9

cdr3_aa: CASSVSGTQETQYF
j_call: TRBJ2-5
v_call: TRBV9

cdr3_aa: CASVGTGSWNEQFF
j_call: TRBJ2-1
v_call: TRBV12-3/TRBV12-4

cdr3_aa: CASSSGSGGSDTDTQYF
j_call: TRBJ2-3
v_call: TRBV5-5

cdr3_aa: CASIQDSASSSYEQYF
j_call: TRBJ2-7
v_call: TRBV12-3/TRBV12-4

cdr3_aa: CASTTGDKNYGYTF
j_call: TRBJ1-2
v_call: TRBV5-1

cdr3_aa: CASRGGPRGNEQFF
j_call: TRBJ2-1
v_call: TRBV27

cdr3_aa: CASSPRTPYEQFF
j_call: TRBJ2-1
v_call: TRBV5-1